This passage covers 4 T cell receptor beta chains from one sample sequenced in a study of T cells after yellow fever vaccination. TCRdb reprocessed the 5' RACE reads via MiXCR and lists one record per CDR3 protein. The sample carries about 260,000 distinct CDR3 sequences, 13% recorded once. The specimen comprised CD4+ T cells sorted from PBMCs, sampled 45 days after the yellow fever booster vaccination. The receptors were sampled from a man younger than 40 who received the YFV17D yellow fever vaccine.

The V call is TRBV24-1, the J call TRBJ2-2; 9 bases are shared with TRBD1. Germline V gene sequence: CDR1 KGHDR, CDR2 SFDVKD. The CDR3 length is 16 residues. The V gene end was trimmed by 3 bases and the J gene end by 4 bases; junction bases not matched to a gene: 5. The CDR3 region has the DNA TGTGCCACCAGTGATCGGACAGGGGTCGGCACCGGGGAGCTGTTTTTT. Amino acids: CATSDRTGVGTGELFF.

A few counts support this clonotype. The V and J genes are TRBV6-1 and TRBJ2-3, with 14 bases matching TRBD2. In germline, CDR1 is MNHNS, CDR2 SASEGT. The J segment lost 5 bases and the V segment lost 6 bases, leaving 4 bases of the junction unmatched. The CDR3 length is 15 residues. Here the CDR3 reads CASSRTSGRLDTQYF. The CDR3 nucleotides are TGTGCCAGCAGCCGGACTAGCGGGAGGTTAGATACGCAGTATTTT.

This clonotype was seen a few times. This chain uses TRBV10-2 with TRBJ2-2, with no clear D. The CDR3 is 14 amino acids. V dropped 6 bases and J dropped 1 base, with 9 bases sitting between them. CDR1 WSHSY and CDR2 SAAADI come from the germline V gene. The CDR3 is CASSAGRNTGELFF. The DNA for the CDR3 is TGCGCCAGCAGCGCAGGTCGGAACACCGGGGAGCTGTTTTTT.

This clonotype was recorded a few times. This chain links TRBV29-1 with TRBJ1-1, with no clear D. The CDR3 totals 11 residues. V dropped 3 bases and J dropped 3 bases, with 5 bases sitting between them. Germline V gives CDR1 SQVTM, CDR2 ANQGSEA. CDR3 region: CSVDRYTEAFF. The CDR3 bases are TGCAGCGTTGACAGGTACACTGAAGCTTTCTTT.